This T cell receptor (beta chain) was captured by sequencing in a study of cytomegalovirus exposure and HLA in healthy donors. General study findings and limits: Researchers reportedly found TCR beta sequences accurately predicted most subjects' HLA-A and HLA-B alleles.

Worth noting for this clone: The antigen is not known.

Looked up from germline, CDR1 is SNHLY and CDR2 is FYNNEI. Unmatched junction bases numbered 6, after V lost 0 bases and J lost 9 bases. This CDR3 has 15 residues. Amplification used 60 Vbeta primers and 13 Jbeta primers. Only in-frame clones appear in the TCRdb table, and some are missing; sequencing was by immunoSEQ multiplex PCR. The sample spans more than 40,000 clones; the ten largest clones claim over 2%. The sequenced material came from PBMCs. The sequence was collected from a female donor in good health and CMV-seronegative. The rearrangement links TRBV2 to TRBJ2-1; 9 bases are shared with TRBD2. The CDR3 DNA is TGTGCCAGCAGTGAAGCTGGCGGGGGGGCCGCTGAGCAGTTCTTC. This translates into CASSEAGGGAAEQFF.